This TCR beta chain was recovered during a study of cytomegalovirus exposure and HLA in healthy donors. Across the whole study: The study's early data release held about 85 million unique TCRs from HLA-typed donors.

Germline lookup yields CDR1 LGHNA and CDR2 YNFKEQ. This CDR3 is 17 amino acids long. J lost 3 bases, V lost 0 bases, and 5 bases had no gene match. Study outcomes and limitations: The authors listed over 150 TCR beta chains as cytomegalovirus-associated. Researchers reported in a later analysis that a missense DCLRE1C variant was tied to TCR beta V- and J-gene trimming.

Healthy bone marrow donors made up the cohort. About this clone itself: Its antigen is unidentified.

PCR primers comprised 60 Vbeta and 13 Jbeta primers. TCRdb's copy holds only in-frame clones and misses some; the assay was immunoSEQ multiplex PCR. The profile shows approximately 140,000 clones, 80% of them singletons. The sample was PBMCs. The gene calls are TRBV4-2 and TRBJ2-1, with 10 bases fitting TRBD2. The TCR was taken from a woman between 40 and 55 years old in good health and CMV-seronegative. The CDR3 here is CASSQDSSGSFYNEQFF. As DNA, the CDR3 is TGTGCCAGCAGCCAAGATTCTAGCGGGAGTTTCTACAATGAGCAGTTCTTC.